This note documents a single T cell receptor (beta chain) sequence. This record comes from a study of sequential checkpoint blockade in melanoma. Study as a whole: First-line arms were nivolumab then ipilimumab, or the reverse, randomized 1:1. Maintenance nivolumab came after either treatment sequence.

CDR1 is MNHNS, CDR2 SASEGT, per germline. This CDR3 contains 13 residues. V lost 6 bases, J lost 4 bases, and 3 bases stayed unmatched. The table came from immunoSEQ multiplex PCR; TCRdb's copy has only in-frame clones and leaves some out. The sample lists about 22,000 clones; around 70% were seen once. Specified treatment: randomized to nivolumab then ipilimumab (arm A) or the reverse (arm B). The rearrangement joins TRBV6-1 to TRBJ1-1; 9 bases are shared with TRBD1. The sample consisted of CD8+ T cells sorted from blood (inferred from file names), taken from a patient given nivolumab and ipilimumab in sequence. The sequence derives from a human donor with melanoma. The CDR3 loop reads CASRDRGATEAFF. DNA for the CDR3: TGTGCCAGCAGGGACAGGGGAGCCACTGAAGCTTTCTTT.